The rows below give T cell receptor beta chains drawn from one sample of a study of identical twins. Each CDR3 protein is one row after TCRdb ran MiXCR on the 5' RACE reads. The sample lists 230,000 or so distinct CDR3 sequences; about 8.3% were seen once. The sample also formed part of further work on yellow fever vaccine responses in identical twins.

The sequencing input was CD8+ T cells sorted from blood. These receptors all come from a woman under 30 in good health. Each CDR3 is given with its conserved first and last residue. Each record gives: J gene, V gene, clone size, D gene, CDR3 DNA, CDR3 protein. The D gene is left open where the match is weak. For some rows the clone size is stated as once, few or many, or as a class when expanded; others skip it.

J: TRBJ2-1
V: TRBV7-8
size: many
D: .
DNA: TGTGCCAGCAGCTCGCACCCTGGGGAGATCTCCTACAATGAGCAGTTCTTC
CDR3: CASSSHPGEISYNEQFF

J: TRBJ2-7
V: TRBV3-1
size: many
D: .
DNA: TGTGCCAGCAGCCAAGATTTGAACAGGGCCGGTTACGAGCAGTACTTC
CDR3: CASSQDLNRAGYEQYF

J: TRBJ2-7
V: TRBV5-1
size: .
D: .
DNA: TGCGCCAGCAGCCCGGACGCCAACGAGCAGTACTTC
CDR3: CASSPDANEQYF

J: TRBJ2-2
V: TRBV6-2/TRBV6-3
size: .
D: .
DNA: TGTGCCAGCAGTCCTTTTTACACCGGGGAGCTGTTTTTT
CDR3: CASSPFYTGELFF

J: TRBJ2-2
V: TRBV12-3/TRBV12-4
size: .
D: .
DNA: TGTGCCAGCAGTTCCCAATTACTCACCGGGGAGCTGTTTTTT
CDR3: CASSSQLLTGELFF

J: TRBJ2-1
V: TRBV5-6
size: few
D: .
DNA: TGTGCCAGCAGCAGGGGATCTGGGGACAATGAGCAGTTCTTC
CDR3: CASSRGSGDNEQFF

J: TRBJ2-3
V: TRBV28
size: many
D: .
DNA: TGTGCCAGCAGTTTGCAGGCCACAGATACGCAGTATTTT
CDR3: CASSLQATDTQYF

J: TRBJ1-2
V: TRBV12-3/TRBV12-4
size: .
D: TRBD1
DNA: TGTGCCAGCAGCCATCGGGACAGGGGCCCTAGATACTATGGCTACACCTTC
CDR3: CASSHRDRGPRYYGYTF

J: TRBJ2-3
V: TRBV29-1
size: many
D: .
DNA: TGCAGCGGGTACACAGATACGCAGTATTTT
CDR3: CSGYTDTQYF

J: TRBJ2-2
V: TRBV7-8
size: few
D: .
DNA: TGTGCCAGCAGCTTGGGCGGGGGCGGTACCGGGGAGCTGTTTTTT
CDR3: CASSLGGGGTGELFF

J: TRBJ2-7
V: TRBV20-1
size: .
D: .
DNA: TGCAGTGCTAGAGACGTGAGAGGGGTCTCCTACGAGCAGTACTTC
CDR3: CSARDVRGVSYEQYF

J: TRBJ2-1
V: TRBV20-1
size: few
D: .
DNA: TGCAGTGCTCGCCCTTGGGCTAGTATTTTGGCGTTCTTC
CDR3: CSARPWASILAFF

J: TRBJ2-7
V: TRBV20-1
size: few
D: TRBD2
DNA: TGCAGTGAGACGAAACCCGGGACTAGCGGGGCCTACGAGCAGTACTTC
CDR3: CSETKPGTSGAYEQYF

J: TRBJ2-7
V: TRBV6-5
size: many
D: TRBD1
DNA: TGTGCCAGCAGTTACGTGGGGACAGATCCGGACGAGCAGTACTTC
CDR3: CASSYVGTDPDEQYF

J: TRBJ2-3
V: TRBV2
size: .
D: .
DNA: TGTGCCAGCAACACAGATACGCAGTATTTT
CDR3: CASNTDTQYF

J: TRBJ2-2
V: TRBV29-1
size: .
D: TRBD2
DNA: TGCAGCGTTGAAGATCAAGGGCTAGCGGTAAACACCGGGGAGCTGTTTTTT
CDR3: CSVEDQGLAVNTGELFF

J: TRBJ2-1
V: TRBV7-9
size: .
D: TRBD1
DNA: TGTGCCAGCAGCTCCCCTTCGGACAGGGGAAATGAGCAGTTCTTC
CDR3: CASSSPSDRGNEQFF

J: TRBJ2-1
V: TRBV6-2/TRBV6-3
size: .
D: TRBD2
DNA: TGTGCCAGCAGTTTAGCGGGCTACTACAATGAGCAGTTCTTC
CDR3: CASSLAGYYNEQFF

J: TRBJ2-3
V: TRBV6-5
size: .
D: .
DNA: TGTGCCAGCAGTTACTCAGGGGCAGTCACAGATACGCAGTATTTT
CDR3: CASSYSGAVTDTQYF

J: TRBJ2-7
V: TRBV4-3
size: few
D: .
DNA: TGCGCCAGCAGCCAGAGTCCGGGAGCGGTCTACGAGCAGTACTTC
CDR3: CASSQSPGAVYEQYF

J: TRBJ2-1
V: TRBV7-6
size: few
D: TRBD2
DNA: TGTGCCAGCACCCGGGGGGGAGGGACCAATGAGCAGTTCTTC
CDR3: CASTRGGGTNEQFF

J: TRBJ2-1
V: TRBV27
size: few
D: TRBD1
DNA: TGTGCCAGCAGCGCCGGGACAGGCATACACAATGAGCAGTTCTTC
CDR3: CASSAGTGIHNEQFF

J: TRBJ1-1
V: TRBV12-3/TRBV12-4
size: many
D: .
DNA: TGTGCCAGCAGTTGGCAGGGGCACACTGAAGCTTTCTTT
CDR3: CASSWQGHTEAFF

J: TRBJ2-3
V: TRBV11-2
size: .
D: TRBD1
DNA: TGTGCCAGCAGCTTATCCCCGGGACAGGGAAGCACAGATACGCAGTATTTT
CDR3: CASSLSPGQGSTDTQYF

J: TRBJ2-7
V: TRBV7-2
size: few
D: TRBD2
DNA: TGTGCCAGCAGCTACCGACTAGCGGCCTACGAGCAGTACTTC
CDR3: CASSYRLAAYEQYF

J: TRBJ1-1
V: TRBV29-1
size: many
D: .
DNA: TGCAGCGTGAAGAACGCGAACACTGAAGCTTTCTTT
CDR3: CSVKNANTEAFF

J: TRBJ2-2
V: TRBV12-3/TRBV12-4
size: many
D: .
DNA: TGTGCCAGCAGTCCAAGGACCTTGAACACCGGGGAGCTGTTTTTT
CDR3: CASSPRTLNTGELFF

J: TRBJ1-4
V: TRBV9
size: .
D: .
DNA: TGTGCCAGCAGCGCTACGTCCAATGAAAAACTGTTTTTT
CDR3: CASSATSNEKLFF

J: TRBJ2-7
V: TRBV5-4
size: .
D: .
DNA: TGTGCCAGCAGCTTCAGCCCGAGCTACGAGCAGTACTTC
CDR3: CASSFSPSYEQYF

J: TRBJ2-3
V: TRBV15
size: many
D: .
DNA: TGTGCCACCAGCAGAGCGGGTGGAGTCACAGATACGCAGTATTTT
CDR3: CATSRAGGVTDTQYF

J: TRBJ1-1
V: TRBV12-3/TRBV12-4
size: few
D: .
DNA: TGTGCCAGCAGGAGGGGGGTGAGTCCTGAAGCTTTCTTT
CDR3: CASRRGVSPEAFF

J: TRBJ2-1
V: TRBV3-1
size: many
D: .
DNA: TGTGCCAGCACCACCTCTGGGCGGGATGAGCAGTTCTTC
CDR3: CASTTSGRDEQFF

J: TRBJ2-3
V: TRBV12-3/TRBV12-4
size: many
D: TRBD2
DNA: TGTGCCAGCAGTTCGTCTGGCGGGAGGACCCACGGGGCCGGCACAGATACGCAGTATTTT
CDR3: CASSSSGGRTHGAGTDTQYF

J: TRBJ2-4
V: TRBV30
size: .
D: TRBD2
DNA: TGTGCCTGGATGGGAGGGAATGGGGACATTCAGTACTTC
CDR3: CAWMGGNGDIQYF

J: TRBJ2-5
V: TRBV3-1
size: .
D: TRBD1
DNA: TGTGCCAGCAGCCAAGAGGGACAGGGAGTGGAGACCCAGTACTTC
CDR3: CASSQEGQGVETQYF

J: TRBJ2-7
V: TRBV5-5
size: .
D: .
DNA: TGTGCCAGCAGCTTGACAGACCTCCAACTCGAGCAGTACTTC
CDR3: CASSLTDLQLEQYF

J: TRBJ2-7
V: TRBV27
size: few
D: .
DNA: TGTGCCAGCAGTTTAACAGGGTTGGTCGAGCAGTACTTC
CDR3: CASSLTGLVEQYF

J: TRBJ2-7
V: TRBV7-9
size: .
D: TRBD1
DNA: TGTGCCAGCTCGGACAGGGGCCTCTACTACGAGCAGTACTTC
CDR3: CASSDRGLYYEQYF

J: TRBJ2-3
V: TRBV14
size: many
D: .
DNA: TGTGCCAGCAGCCAAGTGTTTGTCCGGGAACCCTTCCAAGATACGCAGTATTTT
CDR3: CASSQVFVREPFQDTQYF

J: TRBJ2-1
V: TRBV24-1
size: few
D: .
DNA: TGTGCCACCAGTGATACAAAAGGGGTCTATGAGCAGTTCTTC
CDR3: CATSDTKGVYEQFF

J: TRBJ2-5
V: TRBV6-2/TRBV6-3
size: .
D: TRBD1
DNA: TGTGCCAGCAGCAAGACTATCGGGACAGGGGAAGAGACCCAGTACTTC
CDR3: CASSKTIGTGEETQYF

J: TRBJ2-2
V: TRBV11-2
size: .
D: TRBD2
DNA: TGTGCCAGCAGCTCCGGACTAGCGGGACACACCGGGGAGCTGTTTTTT
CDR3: CASSSGLAGHTGELFF